These 16 T cell receptor beta chains originate from one sample sequenced in a study of cytomegalovirus exposure and HLA in healthy donors. PCR employed 60 Vbeta and 13 Jbeta primers. Some clones are missing from TCRdb's copy, which holds only in-frame ones; the method was immunoSEQ multiplex PCR. This table holds over 150,000 clones, about four fifths found once. Material for sequencing was PBMCs. The origin of the receptors is a male donor in good health and CMV-seropositive.

This sequence joins TRBV19 and TRBJ1-2; no clear D. From germline, CDR1 is LNHDA and CDR2 SQIVND (reference sequence). The CDR3 loop spans 16 amino acids. Trimming removed 5 bases from V and 0 bases from J, with 16 bases in between. The CDR3, as DNA: TGTGCCAGTAGTTGGCCCACGGGGAAACCTAACTATGGCTACACCTTC. As protein: CASSWPTGKPNYGYTF.

The chain has TRBV11-2 and TRBJ2-5; maybe TRBD2 (6 bases). The CDR3 extends over 16 amino acids. The germline CDR1 and CDR2 sequences are SGHAT and FQNNGV. V was trimmed by 7 bases and J by 4 bases, leaving 22 bases between them. The CDR3 sequence: CASTLSRGLRAETQYF. The CDR3 DNA follows: TGTGCCAGCACCCTAAGCCGGGGGTTGAGGGCAGAGACCCAGTACTTC.

This clone was detected only once. The genes are TRBV2 and TRBJ2-6; 9 bases are shared with TRBD1. The CDR3 totals 16 residues. V lost 8 bases to trimming and J lost 2 bases; unmatched junction nucleotides: 7. CDR1 is SNHLY and CDR2 is FYNNEI in the germline V gene. CDR3 DNA: TGTGCCAGCGCCACAGGGGGCATAGCTGGGGCCAACGTCCTGACTTTC. Translating gives CASATGGIAGANVLTF.

The sample holds one count of this clone. The V gene is TRBV21-1, the J gene TRBJ2-7; TRBD1 reflects the table's D call only, with no check against the DNA. TRBV21-1 has pseudogene status. This CDR3 is 13 amino acids long. This chain's CDR3 is CASSKLTTAEQYF. The CDR3, as DNA: TGTGCCAGCAGCAAATTGACGACAGCCGAGCAGTACTTC.

This chain uses TRBV4-1 with TRBJ2-2, with TRBD2 as a possible D gene (6 bases). CDR3 length: 22 amino acids. CDR1 and CDR2 from the germline V gene are MGHRA and YSYEKL. Trimming cost V 0 bases and J 5 bases, with 31 bases left between them. CDR3 in DNA: TGCGCCAGCAGCCAAGATCCCAGCGGTGAATCCGGGACCGGGAGTTGGACCGGGGAGCTGTTTTTT. Translation gives CASSQDPSGESGTGSWTGELFF.

The chain has TRBV19 and TRBJ2-7; TRBD1 aligns across 8 bases. With V trimmed by 5 bases and J by 5 bases, 11 bases remained unmatched. From germline, CDR1 is LNHDA and CDR2 SQIVND (reference sequence). The CDR3 totals 15 residues. In nucleotides, the CDR3 is TGTGCCAGTAGTCGGGTCGGGACAGGCCTTGACGAGCAGTACTTC. It specifies CASSRVGTGLDEQYF.

The chain carries TRBV30 and TRBJ2-5, with 11 bases aligning to TRBD1. Germline V gives CDR1 GTSNPN, CDR2 SVGIG (reference sequence). V dropped 1 base and J dropped 5; count of bases not matched to a gene: 6. CDR3 length: 15 residues. Here the CDR3 DNA reads TGTGCCTGGAGTGCGAGGACAGGGGGCGCGGAGACCCAGTACTTC. Protein product: CAWSARTGGAETQYF. Full variable domain (rest looked up from reference TRBV30 and TRBJ2-5): SQTIHQWPATLVQPVGSPLSLECTVEGTSNPNLYWYRQAAGRGLQLLFYSVGIGQISSEVPQNLSASRPQDRQFILSSKKLLLSDSGFYLCAWSARTGGAETQYFGPGTRLLVL.

The gene calls are TRBV19 and TRBJ1-2; 10 nucleotides line up with TRBD1. CDR1 is LNHDA, CDR2 SQIVND, per germline (reference sequence). With 5 bases clipped from V and 4 bases from J, the junction kept 1 base outside the gene matches. The CDR3 loop spans 13 amino acids. In DNA, the CDR3 is TGTGCCAGTAGTGGGACAGGGGCCTATGGCTACACCTTC. This codes for CASSGTGAYGYTF.

The rearrangement links TRBV5-1 to TRBJ2-7; the match to TRBD2 covers 10 bases. This CDR3 has 14 amino acids. CDR1 SGHRS and CDR2 YFSETQ come from the germline V gene. Trimming cost V 0 bases and J 6 bases; bases outside gene matches: 3. DNA of the CDR3: TGCGCCAGCAGCTTGGAACTAGCGGGGAGCGAGCAGTACTTC. Protein sequence: CASSLELAGSEQYF.

The V gene is TRBV27, the J gene TRBJ1-2, with 11 bases matching TRBD1. Unmatched junction bases numbered 8, after V lost 5 bases and J lost 3 bases. Germline V lookup: CDR1 MNHEY, CDR2 SMNVEV (reference sequence). The CDR3 totals 16 residues. In nucleotides, the CDR3 is TGTGCCAGCAGTCCCCGGACAGGGGGCTGGGACTATGGCTACACCTTC. Translating it yields CASSPRTGGWDYGYTF.

This clone appeared once. This sequence joins TRBV6-1 and TRBJ1-5; 7 nucleotides align to TRBD1. Germline V gene sequence: CDR1 MNHNS, CDR2 SASEGT. Trimming removed 6 bases from V and 5 bases from J; junction bases left unmatched: 7. The CDR3 covers 14 residues. CDR3 sequence reads: CASRQGMSDQPQHF. In nucleotides, the CDR3 is TGTGCCAGCAGACAGGGGATGTCGGATCAGCCCCAGCATTTT.

The chain recombines TRBV30 with TRBJ2-7; no clear D gene. The V and J ends lost 1 base and 4 bases respectively, with 5 bases between them. CDR3 size: 11 residues. Germline V gives CDR1 GTSNPN, CDR2 SVGIG (reference sequence). The CDR3 is CAWSGLYEQYF. The CDR3 region has the DNA TGTGCCTGGAGTGGGCTTTACGAGCAGTACTTC.

The V call is TRBV27, the J call TRBJ1-2; perhaps TRBD1 as D (6 bases). With 7 bases removed from V and 1 base from J, the gap between germline ends came to 13 bases. Germline CDR1 and CDR2: MNHEY and SMNVEV (reference sequence). This CDR3 has 14 residues. The CDR3 sequence is CASKPGGRNYGYTF. DNA of the CDR3: TGTGCCAGCAAACCGGGGGGCCGTAACTATGGCTACACCTTC.

This rearrangement joins TRBV7-2 to TRBJ2-5; 7 bases agree with TRBD2. Germline V gene lookup returns CDR1 SGHTA and CDR2 FQGNSA. V shed 5 bases, J shed 3 bases, and the junction held 3 bases outside the gene matches. This CDR3 contains 13 residues. DNA for the CDR3: TGTGCCAGCAGCCGTGGGGGGGAAGAGACCCAGTACTTC. Amino acid sequence: CASSRGGEETQYF.

This chain uses TRBV30 with TRBJ1-2; the match to TRBD1 covers 9 bases. Germline V CDR1 and CDR2: GTSNPN, SVGIG (reference sequence). This CDR3 contains 17 residues. Trimming at V came to 3 bases and at J to 0 bases, leaving 11 bases not matched to a gene. This CDR3 is CAWSAGQGGYPNYGYTF. CDR3 coding DNA: TGTGCCTGGAGCGCGGGACAGGGTGGTTATCCTAACTATGGCTACACCTTC.

J is TRBJ2-7 and V is TRBV28, with TRBD2 matching 7 bases. Germline values: CDR1 MDHEN, CDR2 SYDVKM. V shed 7 bases, J shed 2 bases, and the junction held 8 bases outside the gene matches. The CDR3 is 14 amino acids. The CDR3 loop reads CASISGTTTYEQYF. The DNA of the CDR3 is TGTGCCAGCATCTCCGGGACTACGACCTACGAGCAGTACTTC.